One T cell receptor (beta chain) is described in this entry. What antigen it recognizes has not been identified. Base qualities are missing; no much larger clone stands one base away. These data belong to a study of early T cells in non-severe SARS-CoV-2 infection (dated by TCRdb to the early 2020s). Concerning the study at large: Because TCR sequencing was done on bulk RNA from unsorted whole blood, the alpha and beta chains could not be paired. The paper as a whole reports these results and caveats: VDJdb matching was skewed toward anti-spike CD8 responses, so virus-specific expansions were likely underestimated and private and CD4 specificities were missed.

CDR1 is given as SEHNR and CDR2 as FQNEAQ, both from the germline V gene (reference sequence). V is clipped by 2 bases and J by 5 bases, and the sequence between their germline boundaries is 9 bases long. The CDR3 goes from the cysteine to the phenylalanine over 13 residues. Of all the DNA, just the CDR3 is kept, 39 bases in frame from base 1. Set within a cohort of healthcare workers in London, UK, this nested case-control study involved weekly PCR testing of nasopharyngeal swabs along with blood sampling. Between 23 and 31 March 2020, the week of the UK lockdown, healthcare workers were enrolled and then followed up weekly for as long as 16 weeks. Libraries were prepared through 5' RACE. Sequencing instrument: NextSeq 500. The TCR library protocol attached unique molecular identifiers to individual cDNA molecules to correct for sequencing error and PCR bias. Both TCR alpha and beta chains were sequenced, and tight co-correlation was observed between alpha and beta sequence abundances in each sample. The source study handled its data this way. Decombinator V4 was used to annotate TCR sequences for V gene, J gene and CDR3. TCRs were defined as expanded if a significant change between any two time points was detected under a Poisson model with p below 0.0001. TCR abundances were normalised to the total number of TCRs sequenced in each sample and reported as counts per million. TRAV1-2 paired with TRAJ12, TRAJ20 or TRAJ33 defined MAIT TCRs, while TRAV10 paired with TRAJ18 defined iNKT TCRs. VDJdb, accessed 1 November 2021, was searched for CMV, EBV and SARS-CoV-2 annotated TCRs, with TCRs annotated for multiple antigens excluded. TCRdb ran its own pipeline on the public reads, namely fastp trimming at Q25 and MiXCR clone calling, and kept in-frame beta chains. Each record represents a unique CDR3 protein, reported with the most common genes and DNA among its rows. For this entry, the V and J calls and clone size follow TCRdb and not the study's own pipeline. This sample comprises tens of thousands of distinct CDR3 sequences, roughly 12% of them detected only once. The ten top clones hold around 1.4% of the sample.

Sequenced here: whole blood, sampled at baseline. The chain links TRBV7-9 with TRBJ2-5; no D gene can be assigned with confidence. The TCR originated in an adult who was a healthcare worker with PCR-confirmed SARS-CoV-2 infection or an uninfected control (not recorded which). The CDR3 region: CASSLYLGETQYF. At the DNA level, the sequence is TGTGCCAGCAGCTTATATCTGGGGGAGACCCAGTACTTC.